The 17 T cell receptor beta chains reported below all come from one sample, sequenced in a study of shared clonotypes between healthy human individuals. The method was immunoSEQ multiplex PCR; TCRdb's version includes in-frame clones alone and lacks a portion of them. Seen here are under 850,000 clones, approximately 72% observed once, and the top ten hold about 1.8%. The sequencing sample was made of memory CD4+ T cells sorted from blood. The subset here: CD45RA-negative fraction. These receptors all come from a woman in her twenties or thirties in good health.

The V gene is TRBV7-2, the J gene TRBJ2-1; D is tentatively TRBD1 or TRBD2 (6 bases each). Germline loops: CDR1 SGHTA, CDR2 FQGNSA. Trimming left V 1 base short and J 5 bases short, with 12 bases between. The CDR3 extends over 15 amino acids. CDR3 in DNA: TGTGCCAGCAGCTTAGTGGCGGGACAAAACAATGAGCAGTTCTTC. Translated: CASSLVAGQNNEQFF.

This chain joins TRBV28 and TRBJ1-2, with D perhaps matching TRBD1 (6 bases). CDR1 and CDR2 (germline): MDHEN, SYDVKM. CDR3 size: 13 residues. V was clipped by 4 bases and J by 12 bases, with 18 bases between them. The CDR3 region is CASSSNSWGRNTF. The CDR3 nucleotides are TGTGCCAGCAGTTCAAACTCATGGGGGCGAAACACCTTC.

This clone was seen a single time. The chain joins TRBV6-5 to TRBJ2-7, with D uncertain. Trimming removed 8 bases from V and 0 bases from J, with 17 bases in between. Per germline, CDR1 MNHEY and CDR2 SVGAGI. This CDR3 has 15 amino acids. CDR3 loop: CASAPNRASSYEQYF. The CDR3 region has the DNA TGTGCCAGCGCTCCGAATAGGGCTAGCTCCTACGAGCAGTACTTC.

The genes are TRBV7-2 and TRBJ2-3; D is tentatively TRBD1 or TRBD2 (5 bases each). Trimming pared 5 bases from V and 2 bases from J, leaving 11 bases between. The CDR3 has 14 amino acids. Germline assignment: CDR1 SGHTA and CDR2 FQGNSA. The CDR3 is CASSTGLITDTQYF. The CDR3 DNA sequence: TGTGCCAGCAGCACAGGACTTATCACAGATACGCAGTATTTT.

This clone was counted once. The chain carries TRBV5-1 and TRBJ2-4; weak D call: TRBD2 (7 bases). Between the trimmed V and J ends, which lost 0 bases and 8 bases, there was a span of 12 bases. This CDR3 has 14 residues. From germline, CDR1 is SGHRS and CDR2 YFSETQ. CDR3 coding DNA: TGCGCCAGCAGCTTGGGTACAGGGAGGGACATTCAGTACTTC. Residues: CASSLGTGRDIQYF.

This clone was seen just once. Other DNA sequences from this sample encode an identical CDR3 as well. The chain employs TRBV5-1 and TRBJ2-1; no clear D gene. This CDR3 comprises 13 residues. Trimming took off 5 bases at V and 10 bases at J, with 16 bases between the two ends. CDR1 is SGHRS, CDR2 YFSETQ, per germline. CDR3 amino acids: CASSFGGLGEQFF. The CDR3 DNA reads as TGCGCCAGCAGTTTTGGTGGGCTAGGGGAGCAGTTCTTC.

The chain uses TRBV5-1 and TRBJ2-5; 14 positions agree with TRBD2. V shed 2 bases and J 4 bases; nucleotides not matched to a gene: 4. CDR1 and CDR2 from the germline V gene are SGHRS and YFSETQ. The CDR3 length is 16 residues. CDR3: CASSFGLAGGRETQYF. The DNA for the CDR3 is TGCGCCAGCAGCTTCGGACTAGCGGGGGGCAGAGAGACCCAGTACTTC.

The chain employs TRBV7-2 and TRBJ2-3; D possibly corresponds to TRBD2 (5 bases). V was shortened by 3 bases and J by 4 bases, with 11 bases between the two germline ends. Germline V gene lookup returns CDR1 SGHTA and CDR2 FQGNSA. CDR3 size: 14 residues. The CDR3 region has the DNA TGTGCCAGCAGCTTTCTAGCCTCAGCAGATACGCAGTATTTT. Translated, it gives CASSFLASADTQYF.

This clone was picked up a small number of times. V is TRBV6-1 and J is TRBJ1-1, with 7 positions matching TRBD1. The CDR3 is 17 residues long. Germline V gives CDR1 MNHNS, CDR2 SASEGT. After removal of 4 bases from V and 5 bases from J, the junction contained 16 bases not matched to a gene. The CDR3 region has the DNA TGTGCCAGCAGTGGAGATCCGGGACAGCGAGGAGGGACTGAAGCTTTCTTT. Amino acids: CASSGDPGQRGGTEAFF.

The V gene is TRBV27, the J gene TRBJ2-3; D uncertain. The CDR3 is 15 residues long. V lost 1 base and J 2 bases, leaving 10 bases between the germline ends. The germline gives CDR1 MNHEY, CDR2 SMNVEV (reference sequence). CDR3 amino acids: CASSLFGEVTDTQYF. DNA of the CDR3: TGTGCCAGCAGTTTATTCGGAGAAGTCACAGATACGCAGTATTTT.

The chain carries TRBV6-1 and TRBJ2-3, with D possibly TRBD2 on 6 matching bases. V lost 6 bases and J lost 3, with 13 bases in between. Germline CDR1 reads MNHNS; CDR2 reads SASEGT. This CDR3 has 14 residues. The CDR3 is CASRATGETDTQYF. The DNA for the CDR3 is TGTGCCAGCAGAGCCACGGGGGAGACAGATACGCAGTATTTT.

In this sample, this clone turned up once. The CDR3 loop is CASSSTPDGTNYGYTF. The CDR3, as DNA: TGTGCCAGCAGTTCCACTCCAGACGGAACTAACTATGGCTACACCTTC. The gene calls are TRBV6-6 and TRBJ1-2; D gene uncertain. CDR1 MNHNY and CDR2 SVGAGI come from the germline V gene (reference sequence). CDR3 length: 16 residues. Trimming pared 4 bases from V and 0 bases from J, leaving 15 bases between.

This chain connects TRBV6-1 to TRBJ1-2; TRBD1 might be the D (6 bases). Germline V lookup: CDR1 MNHNS, CDR2 SASEGT. V was cut by 3 bases and J by 5 bases, with 13 bases left in between. The CDR3 has 14 amino acids. The CDR3 region is CASSEVRGAYGYTF. The CDR3 nucleotides read TGTGCCAGCAGTGAGGTCCGGGGGGCGTATGGCTACACCTTC.

This clone showed up just a few times. The chain has TRBV7-3 and TRBJ2-2; D remains ambiguous. The CDR3 loop spans 13 amino acids. CDR1 and CDR2 (germline): SGHTA, FQGTGA. Trimming shortened V by 3 bases and J by 2 bases, and 4 bases separated the two germline ends. The chain's CDR3 is CASSFTNTGELFF. Written as DNA, the CDR3 is TGTGCCAGCAGCTTCACCAACACCGGGGAGCTGTTTTTT.

This clone was counted a few times. This chain connects TRBV5-1 to TRBJ2-7, with D unclear. Germline loops: CDR1 SGHRS, CDR2 YFSETQ. CDR3 size: 15 residues. Trimming shortened V by 1 base and J by 4 bases, and 15 bases separated the two germline ends. The DNA of the CDR3 is TGCGCCAGCAGCTTGTCGCCCGCCGAATTTTACGAGCAGTACTTC. Protein sequence: CASSLSPAEFYEQYF.

The J gene is TRBJ2-1, the V gene TRBV6-8; TRBD1 might be the D (5 bases). V shed 3 bases and J shed 0 bases, with 15 bases lying between them. Looked up from germline, CDR1 is MNHGY and CDR2 is SAAAGT. The CDR3 extends over 17 amino acids. The CDR3 reads CASSYRGWQGSYNEQFF. The CDR3 DNA reads TGTGCCAGCAGTTATCGCGGTTGGCAGGGCTCCTACAATGAGCAGTTCTTC.

The J gene is TRBJ1-1, the V gene TRBV5-1; D might be TRBD1 (5 bases). In germline, CDR1 is SGHRS, CDR2 YFSETQ. The CDR3 extends over 16 amino acids. V gave up 1 base and J gave up 0 bases, with 13 bases separating them. CDR3 nucleotide sequence: TGCGCCAGCAGCTTGATGCCAGGGAACATGAACACTGAAGCTTTCTTT. Its translation is CASSLMPGNMNTEAFF.